Below are 10 T cell receptor beta chains sequenced from a single sample in a study of T cell responses to AZD1222 COVID-19 vaccine. Profiled with immunoSEQ multiplex PCR; TCRdb holds only in-frame clones, not every one. The sample has under 150,000 clones; roughly nine tenths are singletons. The sample in question was peripheral blood, obtained 28 days after the second AZD1222 dose. These receptors all come from an adult who received the AZD1222 COVID-19 vaccine.

The V and J genes are TRBV12-3 or TRBV12-4 and TRBJ1-1; TRBD1 might be the D (5 bases). V lost 6 bases, J lost 0 bases, and 8 bases lay in between. This CDR3 spans 13 amino acids. The CDR3 region has the DNA TGTGCCAGCAGGAAACAGGTGAACACTGAAGCTTTCTTT. As protein: CASRKQVNTEAFF.

Points on this clone: The junction departs from germline at one end; a sequencing error may be responsible. The chain links TRBV7-7 to TRBJ1-6; 8 positions agree with TRBD1. CDR3 length: 13 amino acids. The germline V gene has CDR1 SSHAT and CDR2 FNYEAQ (reference sequence). CDR3 sequence (DNA): TGTGCTAGCAGCTTAGACAGGGGTTCACCCCTCCACTTT. It encodes CASSLDRGSPLHF.

This clone was counted once. This chain joins TRBV7-8 and TRBJ2-7, with D possibly being TRBD2 (6 bases). Trimming took off 5 bases at V and 4 bases at J, with 15 bases between the two ends. This CDR3 is built from 14 residues. CDR1 and CDR2 (germline): SGHVS, FQNEAQ. As DNA, the CDR3 is TGTGCCAGCAGCCTGCCGGGGGTGGTTTACGAGCAGTACTTC. This sequence encodes CASSLPGVVYEQYF.

The rearrangement links TRBV11-2 to TRBJ1-5; D uncertain. V was shortened by 0 bases and J by 0 bases, with 6 bases between the two germline ends. The CDR3 covers 15 residues. Germline CDR1 SGHAT, CDR2 FQNNGV. CDR3 in DNA: TGTGCCAGCAGCTTAGAGGGAGCTAGCAATCAGCCCCAGCATTTT. Translating gives CASSLEGASNQPQHF. The complete variable domain, with remaining parts taken from reference TRBV11-2 and TRBJ1-5, reads EAGVAQSPRYKIIEKRQSVAFWCNPISGHATLYWYQQILGQGPKLLIQFQNNGVVDDSQLPKDRFSAERLKGVDSTLKIQPAKLEDSAVYLCASSLEGASNQPQHFGDGTRLSIL.

CDR3 loop: CASSPSTSGPSTYEQYF. The CDR3 region has the DNA TGTGCCAGCAGCCCATCCACTAGCGGGCCTTCAACCTACGAGCAGTACTTC. The chain has TRBV5-4 and TRBJ2-7; 9 bases fit TRBD2. The germline V gene encodes CDR1 SGHNT and CDR2 YYREEE (reference sequence). The trim removed 4 bases at V and 2 bases at J, leaving 13 bases unmatched. The CDR3 has 17 amino acids.

The chain combines TRBV5-4 with TRBJ1-3; 7 bases match TRBD1. The length of the CDR3 is 15 residues. After removal of 3 bases from V and 0 bases from J, the junction contained 3 bases not matched to a gene. Germline loops: CDR1 SGHNT, CDR2 YYREEE (reference sequence). The CDR3 reads CASSSRQGSGNTIYF. CDR3 DNA: TGTGCCAGCAGCTCGCGACAGGGCTCTGGAAACACCATATATTTT.

The V call is TRBV7-8, the J call TRBJ1-4; D gene unclear. V lost 5 bases to trimming and J lost 4 bases, with 11 bases between them. The CDR3 loop spans 14 amino acids. CDR1 is SGHVS, CDR2 FQNEAQ, per germline. In DNA, the CDR3 is TGTGCCAGCAGCCTACCCCTTGGTAATGAAAAACTGTTTTTT. Encoded protein: CASSLPLGNEKLFF.

The gene calls are TRBV6-2 or TRBV6-3 and TRBJ1-2, with D maybe TRBD1 (6 bases). Per germline, CDR1 MNHEY and CDR2 SVGEGT. With 6 bases removed from V and 9 bases from J, the gap between germline ends came to 20 bases. The CDR3 runs to 14 residues. CDR3: CASSQVVNRASYTF. The CDR3 DNA follows: TGTGCCAGCAGCCAAGTCGTTAACAGGGCGAGCTACACCTTC.

This clone appeared once. This chain uses TRBV7-2 with TRBJ2-1; 11 nucleotides match TRBD2. Germline CDR1 is SGHTA and CDR2 is FQGNSA. The CDR3 length is 15 residues. After removal of 7 bases from V and 4 bases from J, the junction contained 6 bases not matched to a gene. Here the CDR3 DNA reads TGTGCCAGCACGACGCTAGCGGGGGGTTACAATGAGCAGTTCTTC. This translates into CASTTLAGGYNEQFF.

The rearrangement links TRBV19 to TRBJ1-1, with TRBD1 as a possible D gene (5 bases). There are 14 residues in the CDR3. The V gene lost 5 bases and the J gene lost 1 base, with 11 bases spanning the gap. Per germline, CDR1 LNHDA and CDR2 SQIVND (reference sequence). The CDR3, as DNA: TGTGCCAGTAGTCTTAGGGACTGGAACACTGAAGCTTTCTTT. Protein sequence: CASSLRDWNTEAFF.